Presented here are 22 T cell receptor beta chains from one specimen sequenced in a study of T cells after yellow fever vaccination (dated by TCRdb to between 2017 and 2020). Explained via the paper, the treatment or condition label denotes: live attenuated yellow fever vaccine strain. Libraries were prepared through 5' RACE. TCRdb lists the instrument as Illumina HiSeq 2500. Starting from the raw public reads, TCRdb applied fastp trimming at Q25, assembled clones with MiXCR and retained in-frame beta chains. Each CDR3 protein appears once, grouped with its most common genes and DNA. This sample gives 500,000 to 650,000 distinct CDR3 sequences in total; approximately 13% of them show up just once. Clones ranked in the top ten supply about 15% of the sample. The sample here was PBMCs, taken on the day of the yellow fever booster vaccination. Receptor source: a man aged 30 to 39 who received the YFV17D yellow fever vaccine.

This rearrangement joins TRBV20-1 to TRBJ1-2; 7 bases fit TRBD1. V was pared by 3 bases and J by 8 bases, with 12 bases of the junction left unmatched. CDR3 length: 14 residues. Germline V gives CDR1 DFQATT, CDR2 SNEGSKA (reference sequence). The CDR3 here is CSASPFDRVGGYTF. For the CDR3, the DNA is TGCAGTGCTAGCCCCTTCGACAGGGTGGGGGGCTACACCTTC.

The chain uses TRBV29-1 and TRBJ2-3; D unclear. CDR1 is SQVTM, CDR2 ANQGSEA, per germline. The CDR3 consists of 14 residues. With 1 base removed from V and 0 bases from J, the gap between germline ends came to 8 bases. CDR3 in DNA: TGCAGCGTTGAAGGCTGGATGAGCACAGATACGCAGTATTTT. Encoded protein: CSVEGWMSTDTQYF.

This clonotype was detected only a few times. The chain recombines TRBV20-1 with TRBJ1-4; no reliable D call. Germline lookup yields CDR1 DFQATT and CDR2 SNEGSKA (reference sequence). Trimming took off 2 bases at V and 8 bases at J, with 6 bases between the two ends. The CDR3 covers 11 residues. The CDR3 DNA follows: TGCAGTGCTAGATTGAGGGAAAAACTGTTTTTT. Protein sequence: CSARLREKLFF.

The chain uses TRBV25-1 and TRBJ2-7; D perhaps matches TRBD1 (5 bases). Per the germline V gene, CDR1 is MGHDK and CDR2 is SYGVNS. The CDR3 is 15 amino acids. V lost 2 bases, J lost 6 bases, and 17 bases lay in between. In nucleotides, the CDR3 is TGTGCCAGCAGTGAAAAATGGGGCAGGGCGGTCGAGCAGTACTTC. It encodes CASSEKWGRAVEQYF.

This clonotype showed up just a few times. The chain joins TRBV3-1 to TRBJ2-3; no reliable D call. Trimming left V 0 bases short and J 7 bases short, with 2 bases between. CDR3 length: 11 residues. Looked up from germline, CDR1 is LGHDT and CDR2 is YNNKEL (reference sequence). Written as DNA, the CDR3 is TGTGCCAGCAGCCAAGAATATACGCAGTATTTT. This gives the protein CASSQEYTQYF.

This clonotype was observed many times. The V and J genes are TRBV7-2 and TRBJ2-3; 7 bases are shared with TRBD1. The CDR3 is 14 residues long. Germline values: CDR1 SGHTA, CDR2 FQGNSA. V was pared by 1 base and J by 3 bases, with 1 base of the junction left unmatched. The CDR3: CASSLDRGTDTQYF. The CDR3 DNA reads as TGTGCCAGCAGCTTAGACAGGGGAACAGATACGCAGTATTTT.

This clonotype was recorded at least ten times. This chain links TRBV3-1 with TRBJ2-5, with TRBD2 identical over 9 bases. CDR3 size: 16 residues. V was pared by 4 bases and J by 1 base, with 7 bases of the junction left unmatched. Germline V lookup: CDR1 LGHDT, CDR2 YNNKEL (reference sequence). The CDR3 sequence: CASSLLRTSAQETQYF. In DNA, the CDR3 is TGTGCCAGCAGCCTCCTAAGGACTAGCGCCCAAGAGACCCAGTACTTC.

The rearrangement joins TRBV5-1 to TRBJ2-4, with 7 nucleotides matching TRBD1. With V trimmed by 4 bases and J by 8 bases, 6 bases remained unmatched. The CDR3 is made up of 13 amino acids. CDR1 is SGHRS and CDR2 is YFSETQ in the germline V gene. The CDR3 nucleotides are TGCGCCAGCAGCCCTACAGGGGATTACATTCAGTACTTC. Protein sequence: CASSPTGDYIQYF.

This clonotype was picked up a small number of times. The rearrangement uses TRBV25-1 and TRBJ2-3; D unclear. The CDR3 spans 13 residues. Trimming cost V 10 bases and J 6 bases, with 17 bases left between them. Germline CDR1 reads MGHDK; CDR2 reads SYGVNS. The CDR3 DNA reads TGTGCCACCCGGACCGGGTTCGGGGATACGCAGTATTTT. As protein: CATRTGFGDTQYF.

In its sample, this clonotype was seen many times. J is TRBJ2-7 and V is TRBV28; either TRBD1 or TRBD2 may supply D (5 bases each). This CDR3 contains 13 residues. The V gene's germline CDR1 is MDHEN and CDR2 SYDVKM. Between the trimmed V and J ends, which lost 4 bases and 3 bases, there was a span of 10 bases. This CDR3 reads CASSYSGHYEQYF. The CDR3 DNA follows: TGTGCCAGCAGTTACAGCGGACACTACGAGCAGTACTTC.

The rearrangement uses TRBV7-2 and TRBJ2-2, with D uncertain. This CDR3 contains 12 residues. Trimming took off 5 bases at V and 8 bases at J, with 9 bases between the two ends. Per germline, CDR1 SGHTA and CDR2 FQGNSA. The CDR3 DNA reads as TGTGCCAGCAGCCTCTGGAGAGGGGAGCTGTTTTTT. Protein sequence: CASSLWRGELFF.

This clonotype was found many times. This chain uses TRBV20-1 with TRBJ2-4, with TRBD2 matching over 7 bases. Trimming cost V 1 base and J 8 bases; bases outside gene matches: 5. This CDR3 is built from 13 residues. CDR1 is DFQATT and CDR2 is SNEGSKA in the germline V gene (reference sequence). The CDR3 spells CSARVAGVYIQYF. CDR3 coding DNA: TGCAGTGCTAGAGTTGCGGGAGTTTACATTCAGTACTTC.

In its sample, this clonotype was seen a few times. The rearrangement uses TRBV20-1 and TRBJ1-3; D gene unclear. V was pared by 7 bases and J by 1 base, with 5 bases between. Germline lookup yields CDR1 DFQATT and CDR2 SNEGSKA (reference sequence). The CDR3 extends over 11 amino acids. The CDR3 loop is CSGFSGNTIYF. The CDR3 bases are TGCAGTGGCTTTTCTGGAAACACCATATATTTT.

This clonotype was recorded at least ten times. V and J are TRBV12-3 or TRBV12-4 and TRBJ2-3; D gene uncertain. The CDR3 length is 15 residues. V was trimmed by 3 bases and J by 0 bases, leaving 10 bases between them. The CDR3 here is CASSFGGSSTDTQYF. CDR3 sequence (DNA): TGTGCCAGCAGTTTTGGCGGCTCTAGCACAGATACGCAGTATTTT.

The gene calls are TRBV7-9 and TRBJ2-2, with TRBD1 as a possible D gene (5 bases). The germline V and J ends were trimmed by 11 bases and 3 bases, with 10 bases remaining between them. CDR1 is SEHNR, CDR2 FQNEAQ, per germline (reference sequence). The CDR3 covers 12 residues. The CDR3 coding sequence is TGTGCCGGGCAGGGCGACACCGGGGAGCTGTTTTTT. Translation gives CAGQGDTGELFF.

This clonotype occurred a few times. The chain has TRBV5-1 and TRBJ2-1; 8 bases agree with TRBD1. The CDR3 extends over 16 amino acids. Trimming cost V 7 bases and J 1 base; bases outside gene matches: 10. Per germline, CDR1 SGHRS and CDR2 YFSETQ. CDR3 sequence: CASGPYDRGSYNEQFF. CDR3 sequence (DNA): TGCGCCAGCGGACCGTACGACAGGGGTTCCTACAATGAGCAGTTCTTC.

This clonotype was detected a few times. The rearrangement joins TRBV4-2 to TRBJ2-2; D is uncertain. V was trimmed by 4 bases and J by 4 bases, leaving 13 bases between them. There are 15 residues in the CDR3. Germline V gene sequence: CDR1 LGHNA, CDR2 YNFKEQ. The CDR3 coding sequence is TGTGCCAGCAGCCCTGAGGCCTATTCCACCGGGGAGCTGTTTTTT. It encodes CASSPEAYSTGELFF.

This clonotype was counted between two and nine times. The junction does not match germline at one end; this may be a read error. The rearrangement joins TRBV27 to TRBJ2-7; the match to TRBD2 covers 7 bases. The germline V gene has CDR1 MNHEY and CDR2 SMNVEV (reference sequence). This CDR3 has 15 residues. The CDR3 region has the DNA TGTGCCAGCAGTTGGGGGGGACTCCCCTCCCACGAGCAGTACTTC. Protein product: CASSWGGLPSHEQYF.

This clonotype turned up a few times. The chain couples TRBV7-8 to TRBJ2-7; TRBD2 matches 7 bases. Trimming at V came to 1 base and at J to 1 base, leaving 7 bases not matched to a gene. The CDR3 loop spans 16 amino acids. Per germline, CDR1 SGHVS and CDR2 FQNEAQ. The CDR3 loop reads CASSLESGMGSYEQYF. In DNA form, the CDR3 reads TGTGCCAGCAGCTTAGAGAGCGGGATGGGGTCCTACGAGCAGTACTTC.

The chain joins TRBV30 to TRBJ2-2; D might be TRBD1 (6 bases). This CDR3 is built from 14 residues. Trimming took off 3 bases at V and 8 bases at J, with 16 bases between the two ends. From germline, CDR1 is GTSNPN and CDR2 SVGIG (reference sequence). The CDR3 DNA reads TGTGCCTGGAGAGGACAGTACAATCTAGGGGAGCTGTTTTTT. This translates into CAWRGQYNLGELFF.

The J gene is TRBJ2-2, the V gene TRBV11-2; 8 bases are shared with TRBD1. CDR1 is SGHAT, CDR2 FQNNGV, per germline. The CDR3 has 18 amino acids. The V segment lost 3 bases and the J segment 6 bases; nucleotides outside the gene matches: 15. This chain's CDR3 is CASSFLAGGISGSGELFF. The CDR3 DNA is TGTGCCAGCAGCTTTCTCGCAGGGGGCATCTCAGGGTCCGGGGAGCTGTTTTTT.

This clonotype was detected ten times or more. This sequence joins TRBV6-2 or TRBV6-3 and TRBJ1-5, with 7 positions matching TRBD1. The germline V gene encodes CDR1 MNHEY and CDR2 SVGEGT. V was pared by 3 bases and J by 6 bases, with 20 bases of the junction left unmatched. The CDR3 is 19 amino acids. The CDR3 protein is CASSYRRTGGRGESQPQHF. CDR3 sequence (DNA): TGTGCCAGCAGTTATCGAAGGACGGGAGGCAGGGGGGAGTCTCAGCCCCAGCATTTT.